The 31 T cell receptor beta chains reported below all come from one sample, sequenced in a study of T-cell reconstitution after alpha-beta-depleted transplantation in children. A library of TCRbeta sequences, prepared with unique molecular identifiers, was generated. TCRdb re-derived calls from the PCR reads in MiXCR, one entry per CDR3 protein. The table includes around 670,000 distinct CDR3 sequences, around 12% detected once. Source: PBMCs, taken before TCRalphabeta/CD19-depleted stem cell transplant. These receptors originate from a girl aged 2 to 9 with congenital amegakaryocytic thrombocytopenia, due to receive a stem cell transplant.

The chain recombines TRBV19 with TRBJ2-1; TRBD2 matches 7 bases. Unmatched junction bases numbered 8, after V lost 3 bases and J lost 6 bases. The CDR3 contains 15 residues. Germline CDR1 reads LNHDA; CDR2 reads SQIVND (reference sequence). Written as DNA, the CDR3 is TGTGCCAGTAGTATTATGAGGGAGGGCAGCAATGAGCAGTTCTTC. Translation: CASSIMREGSNEQFF.

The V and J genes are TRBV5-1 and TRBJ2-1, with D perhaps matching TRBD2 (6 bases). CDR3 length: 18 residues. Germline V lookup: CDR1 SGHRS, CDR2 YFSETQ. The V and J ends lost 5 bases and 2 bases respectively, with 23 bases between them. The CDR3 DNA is TGCGCCAGCAGTAAGAAAACTAGACTAGTATTCCCCTACAATGAGCAGTTCTTC. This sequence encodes CASSKKTRLVFPYNEQFF.

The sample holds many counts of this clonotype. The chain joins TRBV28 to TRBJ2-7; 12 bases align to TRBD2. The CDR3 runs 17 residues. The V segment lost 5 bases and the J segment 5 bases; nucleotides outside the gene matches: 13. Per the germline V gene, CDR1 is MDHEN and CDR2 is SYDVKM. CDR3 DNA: TGTGCCAGCAGTCTCCATGGGCTAGCGGGAGGGGAACACGAGCAGTACTTC. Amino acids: CASSLHGLAGGEHEQYF.

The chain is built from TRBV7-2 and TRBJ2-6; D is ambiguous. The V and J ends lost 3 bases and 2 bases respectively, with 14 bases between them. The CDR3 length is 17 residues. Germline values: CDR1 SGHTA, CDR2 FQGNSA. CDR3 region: CASSFSGPLAGANVLTF. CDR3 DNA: TGTGCCAGCAGCTTTTCCGGACCACTCGCTGGGGCCAACGTCCTGACTTTC.

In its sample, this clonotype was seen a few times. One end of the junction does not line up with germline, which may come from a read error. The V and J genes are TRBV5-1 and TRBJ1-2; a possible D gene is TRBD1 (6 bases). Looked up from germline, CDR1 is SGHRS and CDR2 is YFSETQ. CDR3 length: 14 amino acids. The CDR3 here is CASSSTGANYGDTF. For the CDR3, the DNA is TGCGCCAGCAGCTCGACAGGAGCTAACTATGGCGACACCTTC.

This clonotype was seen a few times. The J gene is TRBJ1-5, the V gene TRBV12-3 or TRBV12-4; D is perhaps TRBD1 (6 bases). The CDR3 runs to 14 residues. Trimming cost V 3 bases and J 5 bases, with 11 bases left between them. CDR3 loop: CASSFGGWHQPQHF. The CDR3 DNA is TGTGCCAGCAGTTTCGGGGGCTGGCATCAGCCCCAGCATTTT.

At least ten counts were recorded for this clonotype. This chain's CDR3 is CSACPGSDEQFF. CDR3 bases: TGCAGTGCTTGTCCGGGGAGCGATGAGCAGTTCTTC. The chain couples TRBV20-1 to TRBJ2-1, with D possibly being TRBD2 (5 bases). CDR1 DFQATT and CDR2 SNEGSKA come from the germline V gene (reference sequence). The V end lost 5 bases, the J end lost 8 bases, and 13 bases lay between the germline ends. This CDR3 region has 12 residues.

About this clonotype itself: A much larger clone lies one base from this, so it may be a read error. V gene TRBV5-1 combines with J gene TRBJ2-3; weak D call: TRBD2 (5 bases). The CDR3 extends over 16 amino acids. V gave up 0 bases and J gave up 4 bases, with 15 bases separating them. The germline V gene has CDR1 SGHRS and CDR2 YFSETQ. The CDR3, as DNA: TGCGCCAGCAGCTTGGATCGTCCGGGGTCGGCAGATACGCAGTATTTT. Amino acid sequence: CASSLDRPGSADTQYF.

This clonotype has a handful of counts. Written as DNA, the CDR3 is TGTGCCAGCAGCCCACTCGGGTGGGGCGGGACTCTCCCCTACGAGCAGTACTTC. Amino acids: CASSPLGWGGTLPYEQYF. V and J are TRBV12-3 or TRBV12-4 and TRBJ2-7; a possible D gene is TRBD2 (6 bases). Trimming pared 6 bases from V and 2 bases from J, leaving 26 bases between. This CDR3 region has 18 residues.

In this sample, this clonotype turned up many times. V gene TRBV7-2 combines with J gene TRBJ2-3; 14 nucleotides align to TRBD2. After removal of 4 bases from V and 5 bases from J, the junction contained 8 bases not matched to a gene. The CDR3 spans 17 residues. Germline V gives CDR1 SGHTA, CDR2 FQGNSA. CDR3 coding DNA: TGTGCCAGCAGCTCTCCTAGACTAGCGGGAGGGATAGATACGCAGTATTTT. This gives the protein CASSSPRLAGGIDTQYF.

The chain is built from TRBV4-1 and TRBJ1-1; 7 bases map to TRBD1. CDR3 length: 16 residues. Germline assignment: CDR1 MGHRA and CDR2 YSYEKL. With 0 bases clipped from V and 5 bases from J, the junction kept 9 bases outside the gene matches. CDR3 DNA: TGCGCCAGCAGCCAAGATCGAAACAGGGGAGGTACTGAAGCTTTCTTT. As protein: CASSQDRNRGGTEAFF.

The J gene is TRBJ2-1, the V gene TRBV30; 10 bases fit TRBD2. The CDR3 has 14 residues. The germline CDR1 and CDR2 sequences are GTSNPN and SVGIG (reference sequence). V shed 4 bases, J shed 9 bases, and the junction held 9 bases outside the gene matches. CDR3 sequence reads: CAWMLAGGRVEQFF. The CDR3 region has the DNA TGTGCCTGGATGTTAGCGGGAGGTAGGGTTGAGCAGTTCTTC.

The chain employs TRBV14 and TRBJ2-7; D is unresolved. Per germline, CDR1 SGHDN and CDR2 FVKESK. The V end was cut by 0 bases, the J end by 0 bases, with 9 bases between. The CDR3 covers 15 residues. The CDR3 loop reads CASSQDRYSSYEQYF. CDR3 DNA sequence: TGTGCCAGCAGCCAAGATCGCTACAGCTCCTACGAGCAGTACTTC.

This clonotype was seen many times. CDR3 nucleotides: TGTGCCACCGGGCTCGGGGGTTACAATGAGCAGTTCTTC. Its translation is CATGLGGYNEQFF. The chain employs TRBV12-3 or TRBV12-4 and TRBJ2-1, with D maybe TRBD2 (6 bases). The ends were cut back, 10 bases at V and 4 bases at J, with 14 bases in the middle. The CDR3 is made up of 13 amino acids.

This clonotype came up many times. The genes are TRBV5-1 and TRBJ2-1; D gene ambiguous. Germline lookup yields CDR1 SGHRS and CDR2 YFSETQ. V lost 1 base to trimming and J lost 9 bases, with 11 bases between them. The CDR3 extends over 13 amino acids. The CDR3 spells CASSLKSGAEQFF. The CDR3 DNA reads TGCGCCAGCAGCTTGAAATCTGGAGCTGAGCAGTTCTTC.

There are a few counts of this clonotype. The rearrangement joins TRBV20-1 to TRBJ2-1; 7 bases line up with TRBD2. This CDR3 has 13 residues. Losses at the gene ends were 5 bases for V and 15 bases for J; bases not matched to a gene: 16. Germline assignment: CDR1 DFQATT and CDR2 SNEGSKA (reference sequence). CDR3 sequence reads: CSAATSPTRPGFF. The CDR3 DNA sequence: TGCAGTGCTGCGACTAGCCCAACTAGACCCGGGTTCTTC.

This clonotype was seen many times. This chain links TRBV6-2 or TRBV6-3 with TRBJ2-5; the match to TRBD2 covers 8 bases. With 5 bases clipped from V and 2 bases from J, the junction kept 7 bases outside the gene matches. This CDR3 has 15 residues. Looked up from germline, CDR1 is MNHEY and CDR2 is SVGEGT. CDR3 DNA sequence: TGTGCCAGCAGTCATTGGATAGCGGGACAAGAGACCCAGTACTTC. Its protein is CASSHWIAGQETQYF.

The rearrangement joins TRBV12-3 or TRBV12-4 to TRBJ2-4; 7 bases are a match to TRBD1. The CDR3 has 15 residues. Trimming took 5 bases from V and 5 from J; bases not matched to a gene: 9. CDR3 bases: TGTGCCAGCAGTATGACAGGGAGTGGACAAAACATTCAGTACTTC. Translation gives CASSMTGSGQNIQYF.

The CDR3, as DNA: TGTGCCAGCAGTACCGGGACTAGCGGGGGATACGAGCAGTACTTC. Its protein is CASSTGTSGGYEQYF. This chain uses TRBV6-1 with TRBJ2-7; TRBD2 aligns across 14 bases. Per the germline V gene, CDR1 is MNHNS and CDR2 is SASEGT. The CDR3 runs to 15 residues. V trimming: 5 bases; J trimming: 4 bases; junction bases outside the gene matches: 4.

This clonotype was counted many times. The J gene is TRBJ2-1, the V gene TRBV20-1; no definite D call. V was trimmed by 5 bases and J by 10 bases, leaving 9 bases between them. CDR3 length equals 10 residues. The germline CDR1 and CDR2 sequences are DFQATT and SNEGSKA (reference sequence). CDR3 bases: TGCAGTGCTGCGAATTGGGAGCAGTTCTTC. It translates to CSAANWEQFF.

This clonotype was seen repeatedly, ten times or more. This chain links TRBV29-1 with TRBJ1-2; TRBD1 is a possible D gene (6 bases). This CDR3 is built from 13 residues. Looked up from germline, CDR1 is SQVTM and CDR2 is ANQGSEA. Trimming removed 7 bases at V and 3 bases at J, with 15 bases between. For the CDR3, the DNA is TGCAGCGCCAGGGACATTCTTCACTATGGCTACACCTTC. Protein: CSARDILHYGYTF. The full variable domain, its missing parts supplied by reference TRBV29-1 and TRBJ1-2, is SAVISQKPSRDICQRGTSLTIQCQVDSQVTMMFWYRQQPGQSLTLIATANQGSEATYESGFVIDKFPISRPNLTFSTLTVSNMSPEDSSIYLCSARDILHYGYTFGSGTRLTVV.

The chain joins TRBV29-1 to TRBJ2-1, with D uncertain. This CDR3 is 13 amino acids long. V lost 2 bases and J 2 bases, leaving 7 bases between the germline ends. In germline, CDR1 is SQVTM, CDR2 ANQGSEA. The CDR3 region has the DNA TGCAGCGTTGAAATTGCAACCTACAATGAGCAGTTCTTC. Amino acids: CSVEIATYNEQFF.

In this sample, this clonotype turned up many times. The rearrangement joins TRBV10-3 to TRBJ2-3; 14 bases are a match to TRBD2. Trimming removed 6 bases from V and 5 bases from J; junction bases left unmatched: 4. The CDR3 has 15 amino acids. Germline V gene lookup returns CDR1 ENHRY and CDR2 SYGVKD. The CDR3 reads CAIRGLAGEGDTQYF. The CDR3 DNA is TGTGCCATCAGGGGACTAGCGGGAGAAGGAGATACGCAGTATTTT.

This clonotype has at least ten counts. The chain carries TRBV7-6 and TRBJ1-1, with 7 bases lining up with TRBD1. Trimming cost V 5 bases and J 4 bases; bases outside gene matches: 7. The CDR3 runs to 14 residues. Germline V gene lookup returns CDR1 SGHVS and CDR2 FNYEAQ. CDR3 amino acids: CASSATGESTEAFF. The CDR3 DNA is TGTGCCAGCAGCGCTACAGGGGAGTCCACTGAAGCTTTCTTT.

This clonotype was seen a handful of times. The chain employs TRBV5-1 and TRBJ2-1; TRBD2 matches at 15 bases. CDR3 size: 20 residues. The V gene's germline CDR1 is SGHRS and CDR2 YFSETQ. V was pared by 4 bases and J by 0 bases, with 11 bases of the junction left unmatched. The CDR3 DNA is TGCGCCAGCAGCCTTCCTAGGACTAGCGGGAGGGGGGGCTCCTACAATGAGCAGTTCTTC. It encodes CASSLPRTSGRGGSYNEQFF.

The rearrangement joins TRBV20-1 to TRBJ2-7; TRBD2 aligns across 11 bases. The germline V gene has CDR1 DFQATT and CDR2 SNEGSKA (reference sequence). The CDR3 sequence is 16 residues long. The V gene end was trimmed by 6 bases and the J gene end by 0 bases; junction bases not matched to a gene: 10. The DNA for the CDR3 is TGCAGTGCCGCCCCCGGGACTAGCGGCCTCTCCTACGAGCAGTACTTC. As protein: CSAAPGTSGLSYEQYF.

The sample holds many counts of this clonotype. The CDR3 loop reads CASSILANGELFF. The CDR3 DNA reads TGTGCCAGCAGTATCCTAGCAAACGGGGAGCTGTTTTTT. V and J are TRBV27 and TRBJ2-2, with D perhaps matching TRBD2 (5 bases). The ends were cut back, 5 bases at V and 7 bases at J, with 11 bases in the middle. The CDR3 loop spans 13 amino acids. Per germline, CDR1 MNHEY and CDR2 SMNVEV (reference sequence).

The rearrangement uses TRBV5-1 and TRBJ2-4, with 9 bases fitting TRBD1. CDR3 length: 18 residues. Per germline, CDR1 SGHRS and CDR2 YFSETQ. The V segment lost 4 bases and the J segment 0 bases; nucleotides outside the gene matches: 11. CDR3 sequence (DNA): TGCGCCAGCAGCAGCGGGACAGGGATGTTTAGAGCCAAAAACATTCAGTACTTC. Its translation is CASSSGTGMFRAKNIQYF.

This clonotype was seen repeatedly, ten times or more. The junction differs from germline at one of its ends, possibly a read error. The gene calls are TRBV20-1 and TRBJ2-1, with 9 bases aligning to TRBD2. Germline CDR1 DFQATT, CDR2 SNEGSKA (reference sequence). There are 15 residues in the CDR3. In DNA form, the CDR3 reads TGCAGTGCTAGAGTGGGGACTAGCTCCCACAATGAGCAGTTCTTC. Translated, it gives CSARVGTSSHNEQFF.

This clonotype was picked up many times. Written as DNA, the CDR3 is TGCGCCAGCAGCTTGGCCGGTGCAGGGAGCACCGGGGAGCTGTTTTTT. Amino acids: CASSLAGAGSTGELFF. The chain employs TRBV5-1 and TRBJ2-2; perhaps D is TRBD1 or TRBD2 (5 bases each). The CDR3 has 16 residues. CDR1 is SGHRS, CDR2 YFSETQ, per germline. V was pared by 0 bases and J by 4 bases, with 13 bases between. Full variable domain (rest looked up from reference TRBV5-1 and TRBJ2-2): KAGVTQTPRYLIKTRGQQVTLSCSPISGHRSVSWYQQTPGQGLQFLFEYFSETQRNKGNFPGRFSGRQFSNSRSEMNVSTLELGDSALYLCASSLAGAGSTGELFFGEGSRLTVL.

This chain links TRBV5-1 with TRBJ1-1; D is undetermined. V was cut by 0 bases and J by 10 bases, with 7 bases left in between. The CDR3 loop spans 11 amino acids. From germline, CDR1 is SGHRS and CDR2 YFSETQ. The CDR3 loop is CASSLGERAFF. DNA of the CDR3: TGCGCCAGCAGCTTGGGAGAAAGAGCTTTCTTT.